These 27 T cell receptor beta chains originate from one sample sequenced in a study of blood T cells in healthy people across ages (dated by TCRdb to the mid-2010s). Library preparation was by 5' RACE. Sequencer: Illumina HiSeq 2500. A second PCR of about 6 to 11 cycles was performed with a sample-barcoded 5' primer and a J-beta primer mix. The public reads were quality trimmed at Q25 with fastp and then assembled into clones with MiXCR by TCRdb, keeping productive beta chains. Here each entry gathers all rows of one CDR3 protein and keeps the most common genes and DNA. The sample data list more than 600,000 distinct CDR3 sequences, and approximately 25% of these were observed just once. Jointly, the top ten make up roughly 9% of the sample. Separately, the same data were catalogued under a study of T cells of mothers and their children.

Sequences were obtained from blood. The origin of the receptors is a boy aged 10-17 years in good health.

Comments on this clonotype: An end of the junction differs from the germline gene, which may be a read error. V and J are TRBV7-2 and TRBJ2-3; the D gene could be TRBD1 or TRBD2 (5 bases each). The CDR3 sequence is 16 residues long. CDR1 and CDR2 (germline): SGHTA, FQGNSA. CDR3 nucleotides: TGTGCCAGCAACTTAGTCAGGCTTGGGTTTGGGGGAACGCAGTATTTT. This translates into CASNLVRLGFGGTQYF. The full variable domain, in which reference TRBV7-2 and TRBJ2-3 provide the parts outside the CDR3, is GAGVSQSPSNKVTEKGKDVELRCDPISGHTALYWYRQSLGQGLEFLIYFQGNSAPDKSGLPSDRFSAERTGGSVSTLTIQRTQQEDSAVYLCASNLVRLGFGGTQYFGPGTRLTVL.

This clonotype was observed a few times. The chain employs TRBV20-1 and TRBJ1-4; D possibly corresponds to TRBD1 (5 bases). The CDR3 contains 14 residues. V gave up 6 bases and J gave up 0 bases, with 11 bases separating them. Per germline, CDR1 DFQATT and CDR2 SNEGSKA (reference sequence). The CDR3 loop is CSAPGHPTNEKLFF. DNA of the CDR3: TGCAGTGCCCCAGGACACCCAACTAATGAAAAACTGTTTTTT.

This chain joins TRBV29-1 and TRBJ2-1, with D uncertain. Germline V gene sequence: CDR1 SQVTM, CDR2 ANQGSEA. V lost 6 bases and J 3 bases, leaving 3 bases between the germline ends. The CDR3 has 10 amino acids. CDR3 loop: CSVYYNEQFF. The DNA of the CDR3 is TGCAGCGTGTACTACAATGAGCAGTTCTTC.

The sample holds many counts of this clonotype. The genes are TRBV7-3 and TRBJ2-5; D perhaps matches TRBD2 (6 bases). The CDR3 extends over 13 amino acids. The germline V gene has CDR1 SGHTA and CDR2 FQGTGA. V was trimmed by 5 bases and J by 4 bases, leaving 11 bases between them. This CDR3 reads CASSPLGGETQYF. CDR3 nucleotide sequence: TGTGCCAGCAGCCCCCTGGGGGGAGAGACCCAGTACTTC.

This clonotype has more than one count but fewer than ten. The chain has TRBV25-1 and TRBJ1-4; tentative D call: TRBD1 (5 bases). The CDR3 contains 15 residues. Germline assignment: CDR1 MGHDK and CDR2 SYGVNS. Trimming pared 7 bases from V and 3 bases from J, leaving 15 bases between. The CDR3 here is CASTRTGGANEKLFF. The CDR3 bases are TGTGCCAGCACCCGAACGGGGGGAGCTAATGAAAAACTGTTTTTT. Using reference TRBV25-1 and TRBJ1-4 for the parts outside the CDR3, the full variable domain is EADIYQTPRYLVIGTGKKITLECSQTMGHDKMYWYQQDPGMELHLIHYSYGVNSTEKGDLSSESTVSRIRTEHFPLTLESARPSHTSQYLCASTRTGGANEKLFFGSGTQLSVL.

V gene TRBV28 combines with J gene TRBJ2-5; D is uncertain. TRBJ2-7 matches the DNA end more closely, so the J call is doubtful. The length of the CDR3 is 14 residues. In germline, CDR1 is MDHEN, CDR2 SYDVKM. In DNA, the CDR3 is TGTGCCAGCAGTTTCGGCGAGAGATACTACGAGCAGTACTTC. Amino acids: CASSFGERYYEQYF.

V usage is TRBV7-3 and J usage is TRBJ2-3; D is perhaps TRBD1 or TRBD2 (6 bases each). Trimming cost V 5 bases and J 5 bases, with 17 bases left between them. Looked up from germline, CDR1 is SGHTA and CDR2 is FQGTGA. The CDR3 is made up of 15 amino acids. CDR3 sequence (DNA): TGTGCCAGCAGCGAAACAGGGTTGGGGGGAGATACGCAGTATTTT. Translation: CASSETGLGGDTQYF.

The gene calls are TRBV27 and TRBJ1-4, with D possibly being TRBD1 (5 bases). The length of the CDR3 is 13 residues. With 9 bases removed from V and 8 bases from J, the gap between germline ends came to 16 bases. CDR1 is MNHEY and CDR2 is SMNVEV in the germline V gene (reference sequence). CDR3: CASKVGRGEKLFF. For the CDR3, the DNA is TGTGCCAGTAAAGTGGGGCGCGGGGAAAAACTGTTTTTT. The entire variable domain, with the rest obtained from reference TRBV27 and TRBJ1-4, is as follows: EAQVTQNPRYLITVTGKKLTVTCSQNMNHEYMSWYRQDPGLGLRQIYYSMNVEVTDKGDVPEGYKVSRKEKRNFPLILESPSPNQTSLYFCASKVGRGEKLFFGSGTQLSVL.

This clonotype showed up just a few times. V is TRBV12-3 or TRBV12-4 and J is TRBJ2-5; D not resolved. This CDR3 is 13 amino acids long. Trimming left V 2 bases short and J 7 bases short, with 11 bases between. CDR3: CASSLSTLGTQYF. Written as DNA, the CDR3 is TGTGCCAGCAGTTTATCGACGCTGGGGACCCAGTACTTC.

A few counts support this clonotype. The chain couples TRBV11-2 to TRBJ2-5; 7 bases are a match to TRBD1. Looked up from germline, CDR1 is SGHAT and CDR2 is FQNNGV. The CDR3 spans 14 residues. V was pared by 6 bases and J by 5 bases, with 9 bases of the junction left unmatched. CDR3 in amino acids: CASSSTGVVETQYF. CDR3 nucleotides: TGTGCCAGCAGTAGCACAGGGGTTGTTGAGACCCAGTACTTC.

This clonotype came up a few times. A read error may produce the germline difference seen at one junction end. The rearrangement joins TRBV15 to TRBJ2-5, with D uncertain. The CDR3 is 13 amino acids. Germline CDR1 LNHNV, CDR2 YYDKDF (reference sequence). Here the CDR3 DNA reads TGTGCCACCAGCGGAGAACCCGAAGAGACCCAGTACTTC. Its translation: CATSGEPEETQYF.

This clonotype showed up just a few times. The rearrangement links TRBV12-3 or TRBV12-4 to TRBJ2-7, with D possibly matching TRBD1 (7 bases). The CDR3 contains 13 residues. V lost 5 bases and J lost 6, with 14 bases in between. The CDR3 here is CASSPIQGGEQYF. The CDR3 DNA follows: TGTGCCAGCAGTCCCATTCAGGGGGGCGAGCAGTACTTC.

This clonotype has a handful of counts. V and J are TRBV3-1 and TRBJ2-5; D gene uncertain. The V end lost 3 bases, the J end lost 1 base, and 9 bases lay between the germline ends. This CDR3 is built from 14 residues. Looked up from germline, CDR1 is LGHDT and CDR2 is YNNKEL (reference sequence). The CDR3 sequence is CASSHLALQETQYF. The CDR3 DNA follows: TGTGCCAGCAGCCACCTTGCCCTCCAAGAGACCCAGTACTTC.

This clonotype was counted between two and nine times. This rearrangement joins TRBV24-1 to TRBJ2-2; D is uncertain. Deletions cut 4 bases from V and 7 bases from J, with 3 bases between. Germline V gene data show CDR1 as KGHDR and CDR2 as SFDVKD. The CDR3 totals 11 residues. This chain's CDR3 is CATSDFGELFF. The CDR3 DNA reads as TGTGCCACCAGTGACTTCGGGGAGCTGTTTTTT.

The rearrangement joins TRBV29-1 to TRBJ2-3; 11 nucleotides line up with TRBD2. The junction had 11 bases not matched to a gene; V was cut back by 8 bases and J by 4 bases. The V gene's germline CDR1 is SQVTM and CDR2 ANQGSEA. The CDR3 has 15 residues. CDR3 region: CSYRSGGALADTQYF. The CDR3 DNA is TGCAGCTATCGTAGCGGGGGGGCCTTGGCAGATACGCAGTATTTT.

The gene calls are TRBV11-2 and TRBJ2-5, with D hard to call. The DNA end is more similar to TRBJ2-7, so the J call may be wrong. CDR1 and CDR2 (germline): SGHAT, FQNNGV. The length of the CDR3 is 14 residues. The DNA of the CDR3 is TGTGCCAGCAGCTTACTCAGCGAGGACTACGAGCAGTACTTC. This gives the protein CASSLLSEDYEQYF.

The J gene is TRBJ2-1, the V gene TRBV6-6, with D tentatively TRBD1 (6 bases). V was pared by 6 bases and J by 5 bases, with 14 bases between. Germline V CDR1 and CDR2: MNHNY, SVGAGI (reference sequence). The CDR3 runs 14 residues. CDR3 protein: CASSPPQGNNEQFF. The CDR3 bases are TGTGCCAGCAGCCCACCCCAGGGGAACAATGAGCAGTTCTTC.

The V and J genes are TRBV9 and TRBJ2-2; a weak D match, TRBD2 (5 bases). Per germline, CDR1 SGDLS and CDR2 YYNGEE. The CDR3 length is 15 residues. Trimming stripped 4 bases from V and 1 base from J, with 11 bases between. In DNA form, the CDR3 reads TGTGCCAGCAGCCGGGAAGCGGAGAACACCGGGGAGCTGTTTTTT. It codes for CASSREAENTGELFF.

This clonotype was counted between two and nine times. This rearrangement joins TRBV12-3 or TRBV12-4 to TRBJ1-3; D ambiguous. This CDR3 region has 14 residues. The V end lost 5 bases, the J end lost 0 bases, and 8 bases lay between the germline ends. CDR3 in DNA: TGTGCCAGCAGTCCCGGGTTCTCTGGAAACACCATATATTTT. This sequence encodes CASSPGFSGNTIYF.

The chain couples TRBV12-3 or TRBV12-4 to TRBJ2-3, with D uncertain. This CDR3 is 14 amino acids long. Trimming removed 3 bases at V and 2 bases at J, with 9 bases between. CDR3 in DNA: TGTGCCAGCAGTTTGAGCACTGTCACAGATACGCAGTATTTT. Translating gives CASSLSTVTDTQYF.

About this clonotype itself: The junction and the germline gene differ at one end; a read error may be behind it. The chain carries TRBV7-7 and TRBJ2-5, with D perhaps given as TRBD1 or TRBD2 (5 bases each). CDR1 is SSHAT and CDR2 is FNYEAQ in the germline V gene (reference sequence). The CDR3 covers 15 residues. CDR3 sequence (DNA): TGTGCTAGCAGCTTGGGACCAATCCCCGAGGAGACCCAGTACTTC. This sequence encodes CASSLGPIPEETQYF.

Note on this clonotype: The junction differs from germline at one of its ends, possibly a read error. CDR3 DNA: TGTGCCAGCAGCTTAGCGGGACTAGGAACAAACACCGGGGAGCTGTTTTTT. Protein sequence: CASSLAGLGTNTGELFF. V and J are TRBV12-3 or TRBV12-4 and TRBJ2-2; 8 bases align to TRBD2. The CDR3 length is 17 residues.

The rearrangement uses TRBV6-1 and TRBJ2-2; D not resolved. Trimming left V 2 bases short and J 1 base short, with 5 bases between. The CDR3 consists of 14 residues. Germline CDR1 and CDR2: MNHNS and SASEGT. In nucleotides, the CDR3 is TGTGCCAGCAGTGAACAGCAGAACACCGGGGAGCTGTTTTTT. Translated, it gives CASSEQQNTGELFF.

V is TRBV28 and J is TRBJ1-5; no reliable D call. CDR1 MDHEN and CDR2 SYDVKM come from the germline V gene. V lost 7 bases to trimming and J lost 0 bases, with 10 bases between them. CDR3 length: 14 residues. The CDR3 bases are TGTGCCAGCATGAGAGGAGATAGCAATCAGCCCCAGCATTTT. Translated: CASMRGDSNQPQHF.

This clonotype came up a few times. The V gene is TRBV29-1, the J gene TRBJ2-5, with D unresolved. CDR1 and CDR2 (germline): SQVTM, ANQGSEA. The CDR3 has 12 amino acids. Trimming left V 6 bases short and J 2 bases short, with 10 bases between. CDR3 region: CSVSATQETQYF. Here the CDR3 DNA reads TGCAGCGTATCAGCGACACAAGAGACCCAGTACTTC.

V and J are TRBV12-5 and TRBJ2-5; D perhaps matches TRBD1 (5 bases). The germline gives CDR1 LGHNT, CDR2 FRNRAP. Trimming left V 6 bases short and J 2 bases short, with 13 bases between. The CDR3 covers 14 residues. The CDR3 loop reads CASGPDRFQETQYF. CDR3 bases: TGTGCTAGTGGCCCCGACAGATTTCAAGAGACCCAGTACTTC.

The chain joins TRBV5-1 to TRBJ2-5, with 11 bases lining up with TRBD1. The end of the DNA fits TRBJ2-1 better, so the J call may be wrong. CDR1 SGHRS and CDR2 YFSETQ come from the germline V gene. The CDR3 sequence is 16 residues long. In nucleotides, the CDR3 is TGCGCCAGCAGCAACGGACAGGGGGCAACCATCAATGAGCAGTTCTTC. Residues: CASSNGQGATINEQFF.